The next 16 T cell receptor beta chains were all read from a single sample in a study of cytomegalovirus exposure and HLA in healthy donors. It was with 60 Vbeta and 13 Jbeta primers that the PCR ran. Using immunoSEQ multiplex PCR, the repertoire was profiled, and TCRdb retains in-frame clones only, with some absent. This sample has around 99,000 clones, with about 74% found just once. The sequenced material came from PBMCs. The receptors here all came from a woman between 40 and 55 years old in good health and CMV-seropositive.

On this clone: This sample also contains other DNA sequences that code for the same CDR3. The J gene is TRBJ1-6, the V gene TRBV29-1, with D perhaps TRBD1 (6 bases). CDR3 length equals 14 residues. The germline gives CDR1 SQVTM, CDR2 ANQGSEA. Trimming stripped 6 bases from V and 7 bases from J, with 16 bases between. DNA of the CDR3: TGCAGCGTCGGAACAGGGCTCGGGAATTCACCCCTCCACTTT. This codes for CSVGTGLGNSPLHF.

V is TRBV28 and J is TRBJ2-5; 7 bases line up with TRBD1. This CDR3 spans 12 amino acids. V shed 8 bases and J 4 bases; nucleotides not matched to a gene: 4. Germline CDR1 reads MDHEN; CDR2 reads SYDVKM. Here the CDR3 reads CASRNRGETQYF. CDR3 DNA sequence: TGTGCCAGCCGTAACAGGGGAGAGACCCAGTACTTC.

The V and J genes are TRBV2 and TRBJ2-5, with D uncertain. CDR1 and CDR2 (germline): SNHLY, FYNNEI. The CDR3 spans 14 residues. V lost 6 bases and J 7 bases, leaving 18 bases between the germline ends. The CDR3 here is CASSGSPTPGTQYF. In DNA, the CDR3 is TGTGCCAGCAGCGGGTCCCCGACTCCGGGGACCCAGTACTTC.

The chain links TRBV7-9 to TRBJ2-1, with D possibly TRBD1 on 6 matching bases. The CDR3 is made up of 14 amino acids. Germline CDR1 reads SEHNR; CDR2 reads FQNEAQ (reference sequence). V was cut by 2 bases and J by 8 bases, with 13 bases left in between. The CDR3 spells CASSLIRDIDEQFF. In DNA, the CDR3 is TGTGCCAGCAGCTTAATCCGGGACATCGATGAGCAGTTCTTC.

V gene TRBV21-1 combines with J gene TRBJ1-2. TRBV21-1 is labeled a pseudogene. The CDR3 extends over 15 amino acids. The CDR3 reads CASICLYLGSYGYTF. The DNA for the CDR3 is TGTGCCAGCATATGCCTATACCTGGGGAGCTATGGCTACACCTTC.

The V gene is TRBV6-6, the J gene TRBJ1-4; D may be TRBD1 (6 bases). CDR1 and CDR2 (germline): MNHNY, SVGAGI (reference sequence). Trimming cost V 6 bases and J 4 bases, with 9 bases left between them. This CDR3 region has 13 residues. The CDR3 spells CASRTGHNEKLFF. CDR3 coding DNA: TGTGCCAGCAGGACAGGCCATAATGAAAAACTGTTTTTT.

The chain joins TRBV29-1 to TRBJ2-7, with 8 bases lining up with TRBD1. The CDR3 totals 14 residues. With 1 base clipped from V and 6 bases from J, the junction kept 8 bases outside the gene matches. Germline loops: CDR1 SQVTM, CDR2 ANQGSEA. The CDR3 DNA is TGCAGCGTTGAAGCCAGGACAGGGTCGGGCGAGCAGTACTTC. Residues: CSVEARTGSGEQYF.

The chain uses TRBV18 and TRBJ1-6; 8 nucleotides match TRBD1. The CDR3 is 17 amino acids. The ends lost 0 bases at V and 9 bases at J; junction bases unmatched: 10. CDR1 and CDR2 from the germline V gene are KGHSH and LQKENI. This chain's CDR3 is CASSPPNGQGGGSPLHF. CDR3 bases: TGTGCCAGCTCACCACCTAATGGACAGGGAGGAGGTTCACCCCTCCACTTT.

The chain employs TRBV29-1 and TRBJ1-2, with 7 nucleotides matching TRBD1. The J segment lost 8 bases and the V segment lost 7 bases, leaving 7 bases of the junction unmatched. This CDR3 has 11 residues. Germline CDR1 and CDR2: SQVTM and ANQGSEA. The CDR3 region is CSDYRGSGYTF. CDR3 DNA sequence: TGCAGCGACTACAGGGGAAGCGGCTACACCTTC.

The chain combines TRBV6-5 with TRBJ2-5; 7 bases are shared with TRBD2. The DNA matches TRBJ2-7 better at its end, which makes the J call doubtful. The length of the CDR3 is 14 residues. The germline CDR1 and CDR2 sequences are MNHEY and SVGAGI. CDR3: CASSSLGGFYEQYF. The DNA for the CDR3 is TGTGCCAGCAGTTCCCTGGGGGGGTTCTACGAGCAGTACTTC.

This clone was counted a few times. This chain connects TRBV5-1 to TRBJ1-4, with D possibly being TRBD1 (5 bases). Germline assignment: CDR1 SGHRS and CDR2 YFSETQ. The ends were cut back, 0 bases at V and 5 bases at J, with 5 bases in the middle. The CDR3 contains 13 residues. The CDR3 is CASSLDRNEKLFF. The CDR3 bases are TGCGCCAGCAGCTTGGACAGGAATGAAAAACTGTTTTTT.

The gene calls are TRBV5-4 and TRBJ1-1; weak D call: TRBD1 (5 bases). V lost 4 bases to trimming and J lost 1 base, with 14 bases between them. CDR3 length: 15 residues. CDR1 is SGHNT and CDR2 is YYREEE in the germline V gene (reference sequence). CDR3 sequence: CASSPGGTANTEAFF. The CDR3 DNA reads TGTGCCAGCAGCCCCGGAGGGACGGCGAACACTGAAGCTTTCTTT.

J is TRBJ1-1 and V is TRBV11-2; D uncertain. Germline V gives CDR1 SGHAT, CDR2 FQNNGV. V was trimmed by 1 base and J by 1 base, leaving 4 bases between them. The CDR3 spans 13 residues. CDR3 sequence: CASSLAGNTEAFF. The CDR3 DNA sequence: TGTGCCAGCAGCTTAGCGGGGAACACTGAAGCTTTCTTT.

V gene TRBV10-3 combines with J gene TRBJ1-5; tentatively, D is TRBD1 (6 bases). The CDR3 has 13 amino acids. Germline assignment: CDR1 ENHRY and CDR2 SYGVKD. Trimming took off 7 bases at V and 7 bases at J, with 14 bases between the two ends. CDR3 bases: TGTGCCATCACTCCGGACAGCGGCCAGCCCCAGCATTTT. Protein sequence: CAITPDSGQPQHF.

DNA of the CDR3: TGTGCCAGCAGCTTAGGTGGCCCCGAGCCCCAGCATTTT. Translating gives CASSLGGPEPQHF. V usage is TRBV7-9 and J usage is TRBJ1-5; no definite D call. V shed 1 base and J shed 8 bases, with 9 bases lying between them. There are 13 residues in the CDR3. Germline-derived CDR1 and CDR2 are SEHNR and FQNEAQ (reference sequence).

The chain uses TRBV7-9 and TRBJ1-6; 7 nucleotides match TRBD1. The CDR3 sequence is 15 residues long. J gave up 9 bases and V 4 bases, and 9 bases lay outside the gene matches. Germline values: CDR1 SEHNR, CDR2 FQNEAQ (reference sequence). This CDR3 is CASSSEQGYGSPLHF. CDR3 DNA: TGTGCCAGCAGCTCCGAACAGGGGTACGGTTCACCCCTCCACTTT.